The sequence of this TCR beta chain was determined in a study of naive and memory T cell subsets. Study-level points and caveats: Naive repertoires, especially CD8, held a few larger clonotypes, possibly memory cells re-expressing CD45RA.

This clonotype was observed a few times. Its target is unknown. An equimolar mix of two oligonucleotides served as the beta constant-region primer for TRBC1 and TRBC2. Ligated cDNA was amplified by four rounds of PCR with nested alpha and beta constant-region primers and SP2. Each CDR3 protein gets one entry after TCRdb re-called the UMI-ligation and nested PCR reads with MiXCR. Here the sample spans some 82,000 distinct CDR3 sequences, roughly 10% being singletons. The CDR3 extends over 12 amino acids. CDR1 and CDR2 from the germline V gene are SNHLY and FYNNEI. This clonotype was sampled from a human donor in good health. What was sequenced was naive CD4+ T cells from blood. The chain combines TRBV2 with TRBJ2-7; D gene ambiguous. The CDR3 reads CVSSAATYEQYF. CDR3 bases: TGTGTCTCCTCGGCAGCGACCTACGAGCAGTACTTC.